This paragraph covers one T cell receptor beta chain sequence. Sequencing of TCR-alpha and TCR-beta chains was unpaired. Clones were sequenced by immunoSEQ multiplex PCR, and TCRdb holds only the in-frame ones, with some missing. This sample yields tens of thousands of clones, of which under 95% are seen a single time; around 1.8% belongs to the top ten. In germline, CDR1 is MNHEY, CDR2 SVGAGI. Between the trimmed V and J ends, which lost 2 bases and 1 base, there was a span of 12 bases. The CDR3 covers 15 residues. Cells were sorted from thawed PBMC rested overnight and stained with GMM-loaded CD1B tetramer, viability dye and anti-CD3. CD1B tetramers were loaded with Rhodococcus equi-derived C32 glucose monomycolate. Before cryopreservation, the sorted PBMC lost their CD14-expressing monocytes. About 94,000 tetramer-negative cells were sorted from each donor. The record originates from a study of T cells in tuberculosis. Whole-study results and caveats: Low-affinity CD1B-GMM tetramer-binding T cells may have been missed.

The chain is built from TRBV6-5 and TRBJ2-7; D remains unclear. The receptor's source is an adult woman with latent tuberculosis. The sequenced material came from CD1b-GMM tetramer-negative cells sorted from PBMCs. DNA for the CDR3: TGTGCCAGCAGTTACCTCGGCGGTGGGTCCTACGAGCAGTACTTC. Its translation: CASSYLGGGSYEQYF.